The clone carrying this T cell receptor beta chain has a count of ten or more. Antigen specificity is unknown. Looked up from germline, CDR1 is LGHDT and CDR2 is YNNKEL (reference sequence). Trimming pared 3 bases from V and 2 bases from J, leaving 10 bases between. This CDR3 contains 14 residues. The sample is drawn from a study of neurological immune-mediated disorders. Broader study findings: Multiple sclerosis patients had less TCR clonal expansion than even healthy controls, unlike HTLV-1-associated myelopathy.

It was by 5'RACE with 10-nucleotide random UMIs that the cDNA was made. TCRdb used MiXCR to reprocess the 5' RACE reads, holding one entry per CDR3 protein. The sample has around 30,000 distinct CDR3 sequences, about 3.8% seen once. There were 800,000 to 1,000,000 CD4+ or CD8+ T cells used in the sorted libraries. The chain has TRBV3-1 and TRBJ2-5, with a possible D match to TRBD2 (5 bases). The sample was CD4+ T cells from blood. The source is a woman aged 40-49 years in good health. CDR3 sequence (DNA): TGTGCCAGCAGCCACTCCGGGAAACAAGAGACCCAGTACTTC. It encodes CASSHSGKQETQYF.